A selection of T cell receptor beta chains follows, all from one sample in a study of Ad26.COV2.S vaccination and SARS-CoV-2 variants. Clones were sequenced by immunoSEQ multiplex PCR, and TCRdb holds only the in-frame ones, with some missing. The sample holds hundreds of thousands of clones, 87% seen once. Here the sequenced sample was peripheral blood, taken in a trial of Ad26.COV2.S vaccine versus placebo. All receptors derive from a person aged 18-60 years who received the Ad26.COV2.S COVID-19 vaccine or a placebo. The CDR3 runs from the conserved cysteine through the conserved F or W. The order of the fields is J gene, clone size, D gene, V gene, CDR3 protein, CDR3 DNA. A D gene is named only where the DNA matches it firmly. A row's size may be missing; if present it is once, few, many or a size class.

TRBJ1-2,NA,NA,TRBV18,CASSPPARGSYGYTF,TGTGCCAGCTCACCACCGGCCCGGGGGAGCTATGGCTACACCTTC
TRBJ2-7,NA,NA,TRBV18,CASSPPGTPYEQYF,TGTGCCAGCTCACCACCCGGGACACCCTACGAGCAGTACTTC
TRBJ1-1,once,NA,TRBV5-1,CASSLTGPNTEAFF,TGCGCCAGCAGCTTGACAGGGCCGAACACTGAAGCTTTCTTT
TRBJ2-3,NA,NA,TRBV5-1,CASSSTSSSTDTQYF,TGCGCCAGCAGCTCGACTAGTTCCAGCACAGATACGCAGTATTTT
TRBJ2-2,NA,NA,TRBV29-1,CSVARLNTGELFF,TGCAGCGTTGCCAGACTTAACACCGGGGAGCTGTTTTTT
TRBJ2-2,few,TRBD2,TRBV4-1,CASSRNRGLAGKGKYPGELFF,TGCGCCAGCAGCCGCAATCGTGGACTAGCGGGGAAAGGGAAATATCCCGGGGAGCTGTTTTTT
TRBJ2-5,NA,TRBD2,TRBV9,CASSVGLADRNQYF,TGTGCCAGCAGCGTAGGACTAGCGGACAGAAACCAGTACTTC
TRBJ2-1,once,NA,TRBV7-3,CASSLTRAGEGNEQFF,TGTGCCAGCAGCTTAACGAGGGCAGGGGAGGGCAATGAGCAGTTCTTC
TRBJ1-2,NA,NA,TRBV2,CARPGGWDGYGYTF,TGTGCCAGGCCAGGTGGATGGGACGGCTATGGCTACACCTTC
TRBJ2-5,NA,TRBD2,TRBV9,CASSVGLAGPQETQYF,TGTGCCAGCAGCGTAGGATTAGCGGGGCCCCAAGAGACCCAGTACTTC
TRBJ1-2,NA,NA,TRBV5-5,CASSLRAGLNYGYTF,TGTGCCAGCAGCTTGCGGGCAGGATTAAACTATGGCTACACCTTC
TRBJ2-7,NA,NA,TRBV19,CASSIGRDYEQYF,TGTGCCAGTAGTATTGGCAGGGATTACGAGCAGTACTTC
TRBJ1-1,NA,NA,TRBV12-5,CASGLVLAPPLNTEAFF,TGTGCTAGTGGTTTGGTACTAGCTCCCCCCTTGAACACTGAAGCTTTCTTT